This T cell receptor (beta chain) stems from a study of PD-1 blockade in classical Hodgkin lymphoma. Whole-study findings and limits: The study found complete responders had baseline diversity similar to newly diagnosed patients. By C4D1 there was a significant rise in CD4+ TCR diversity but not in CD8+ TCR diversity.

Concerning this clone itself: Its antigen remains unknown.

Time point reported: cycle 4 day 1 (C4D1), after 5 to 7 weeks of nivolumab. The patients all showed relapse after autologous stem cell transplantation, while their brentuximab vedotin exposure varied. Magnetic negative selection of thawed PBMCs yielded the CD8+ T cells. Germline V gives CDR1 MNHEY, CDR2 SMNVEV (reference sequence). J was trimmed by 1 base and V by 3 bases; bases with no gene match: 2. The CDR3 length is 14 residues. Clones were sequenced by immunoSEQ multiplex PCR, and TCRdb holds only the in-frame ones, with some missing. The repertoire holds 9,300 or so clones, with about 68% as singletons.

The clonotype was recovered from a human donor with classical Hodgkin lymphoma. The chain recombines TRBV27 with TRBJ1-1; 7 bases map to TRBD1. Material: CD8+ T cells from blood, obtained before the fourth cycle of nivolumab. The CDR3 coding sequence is TGTGCCAGCAGTTTGGGACAGTGGAACACTGAAGCTTTCTTT. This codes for CASSLGQWNTEAFF.